The clone carrying this TCR beta chain appeared many times. With 3 bases removed from V and 4 bases from J, the gap between germline ends came to 10 bases. The CDR3 runs 14 residues. Germline loops: CDR1 SGHRS, CDR2 YFSETQ. This record comes from a study of read filtering for tumor transcriptome and immune sequencing. This library used around 400 ng RNA and molecular barcoded adaptors spanning alpha/delta and beta/gamma chains. From the reads, TCRdb called clonotypes with MiXCR, one entry per CDR3 protein. The sample includes 100,000 to 150,000 distinct CDR3 sequences, about 13% of them seen just once.

The source of this sequence is a donor over 35 with multiple myeloma. Specimen: a population of CD138-negative cells sorted from bone marrow. The chain recombines TRBV5-1 with TRBJ2-2, with D tentatively TRBD2 (7 bases). CDR3 sequence (DNA): TGCGCCAGCAGCTCCGGGGGGCCCACCGGGGAGCTGTTTTTT. Translated, it gives CASSSGGPTGELFF.